Below, 7 T cell receptor beta chains from the same sample are listed, as sequenced in a study of cytomegalovirus exposure and HLA in healthy donors. The PCR had 60 Vbeta and 13 Jbeta primers. Some clones are missing from TCRdb's copy, which holds only in-frame ones; the method was immunoSEQ multiplex PCR. Of approximately 100,000 clones listed, 75% to 85% are singletons. Sequenced sample: PBMCs. The receptor set was obtained from a woman aged 45-60 years in good health and CMV-seropositive.

This clone was seen a single time. The chain links TRBV11-1 to TRBJ1-1; D gene uncertain. The CDR3 sequence is 14 residues long. The germline V gene encodes CDR1 SGHAT and CDR2 FQDESV (reference sequence). The ends were cut back, 4 bases at V and 1 base at J, with 10 bases in the middle. CDR3 residues: CASSSPTPNTEAFF. CDR3 nucleotide sequence: TGTGCCAGCAGCTCCCCTACGCCGAACACTGAAGCTTTCTTT.

This clone was recorded a few times. This chain uses TRBV6-1 with TRBJ2-1, with 9 bases lining up with TRBD2. The V and J ends lost 0 bases and 13 bases, in that order; junction bases with no gene match: 7. The CDR3 extends over 14 amino acids. From germline, CDR1 is MNHNS and CDR2 SASEGT. The CDR3 loop reads CASSEATSGLLQFF. CDR3 sequence (DNA): TGTGCCAGCAGTGAAGCCACTAGCGGGCTATTACAGTTCTTC.

The rearrangement uses TRBV4-1 and TRBJ1-1; 9 nucleotides line up with TRBD1. Germline CDR1 reads MGHRA; CDR2 reads YSYEKL. The junction had 5 bases not matched to a gene; V was cut back by 3 bases and J by 3 bases. This CDR3 spans 15 amino acids. The CDR3 reads CASSQAWTGDTEAFF. DNA for the CDR3: TGCGCCAGCAGCCAGGCATGGACAGGGGACACTGAAGCTTTCTTT.

V usage is TRBV4-1 and J usage is TRBJ1-1; D remains ambiguous. This CDR3 is 15 amino acids long. Trimming took 4 bases from V and 0 from J, leaving 12 bases between them. Germline CDR1 MGHRA, CDR2 YSYEKL. The CDR3 loop is CASSLIYGVNTEAFF. In DNA form, the CDR3 reads TGCGCCAGCAGCCTCATATACGGGGTGAACACTGAAGCTTTCTTT.

This CDR3 is CASSPNIDEQYF. In nucleotides, the CDR3 is TGTGCCAGCAGTCCCAACATCGACGAGCAGTACTTC. The gene calls are TRBV2 and TRBJ2-7; D ambiguous. The CDR3 covers 12 residues. Germline lookup yields CDR1 SNHLY and CDR2 FYNNEI. Trimming shortened V by 5 bases and J by 5 bases, and 10 bases separated the two germline ends. Full variable domain (missing parts from reference TRBV2 and TRBJ2-7): EPEVTQTPSHQVTQMGQEVILRCVPISNHLYFYWYRQILGQKVEFLVSFYNNEISEKSEIFDDQFSVERPDGSNFTLKIRSTKLEDSAMYFCASSPNIDEQYFGPGTRLTVT.

The V and J genes are TRBV5-1 and TRBJ1-5; maybe TRBD1 (6 bases). CDR1 is SGHRS, CDR2 YFSETQ, per germline. This CDR3 region has 14 residues. Between the trimmed V and J ends, which lost 3 bases and 2 bases, there was a span of 9 bases. In DNA form, the CDR3 reads TGCGCCAGCAGCTGGGCAGGGGGCAATCAGCCCCAGCATTTT. It is translated as CASSWAGGNQPQHF. The whole variable domain, filled in from reference TRBV5-1 and TRBJ1-5, reads KAGVTQTPRYLIKTRGQQVTLSCSPISGHRSVSWYQQTPGQGLQFLFEYFSETQRNKGNFPGRFSGRQFSNSRSEMNVSTLELGDSALYLCASSWAGGNQPQHFGDGTRLSIL.

The chain employs TRBV19 and TRBJ2-3, with no clear D. CDR1 is LNHDA and CDR2 is SQIVND in the germline V gene (reference sequence). The V gene lost 1 base and the J gene lost 8 bases, with 16 bases spanning the gap. The CDR3 spans 15 residues. The CDR3 nucleotides read TGTGCCAGTAGTATAGGAGGAAAGGTATCGGTTACGCAGTATTTT. Translated, it gives CASSIGGKVSVTQYF.